This entry lists 29 T cell receptor beta chains sequenced from one sample in a study of cytomegalovirus exposure and HLA in healthy donors. The PCR was carried out with 60 Vbeta primers and 13 Jbeta primers. Data came from immunoSEQ multiplex PCR; TCRdb stores just in-frame clones and leaves some out. The data show about 140,000 clones, around four fifths seen once. Sequencing was done on a sample of PBMCs. Receptor source: a woman aged 40 to 50 in good health and CMV-seronegative.

The rearrangement links TRBV2 to TRBJ2-3; tentatively, D is TRBD1 (6 bases). Germline CDR1 SNHLY, CDR2 FYNNEI. Trimming pared 6 bases from V and 11 bases from J, leaving 12 bases between. This CDR3 has 11 residues. CDR3: CASSLGGEQYF. Written as DNA, the CDR3 is TGTGCCAGCAGCCTAGGGGGAGAGCAGTATTTT.

Here the CDR3 DNA reads TGTGCCAGCAGTTTTCCTGACGACAGGGAGGTTAGCAATCAGCCCCAGCATTTT. Translating gives CASSFPDDREVSNQPQHF. V is TRBV28 and J is TRBJ1-5; TRBD1 aligns across 7 bases. CDR1 MDHEN and CDR2 SYDVKM come from the germline V gene. The V gene end was trimmed by 3 bases and the J gene end by 0 bases; junction bases not matched to a gene: 11. There are 18 residues in the CDR3.

This chain connects TRBV28 to TRBJ1-1; a possible D gene is TRBD1 (6 bases). The length of the CDR3 is 15 residues. Trimming pared 6 bases from V and 5 bases from J, leaving 19 bases between. CDR1 MDHEN and CDR2 SYDVKM come from the germline V gene. The DNA of the CDR3 is TGTGCCAGCAGACCGCCGGGGGGGCAGAGGACTGAAGCTTTCTTT. As protein: CASRPPGGQRTEAFF.

V and J are TRBV6-5 and TRBJ2-5; the D is unclear. Per germline, CDR1 MNHEY and CDR2 SVGAGI. V gave up 6 bases and J gave up 3 bases, with 14 bases separating them. The CDR3 consists of 14 residues. The CDR3 spells CASSDTTREETQYF. In DNA, the CDR3 is TGTGCCAGCAGCGACACCACCCGAGAAGAGACCCAGTACTTC.

As concerns this clone: This sample includes further DNA sequences coding for the same CDR3. This chain connects TRBV27 to TRBJ1-2; D remains unclear. Germline V CDR1 and CDR2: MNHEY, SMNVEV (reference sequence). The CDR3 extends over 12 amino acids. Trimming removed 2 bases at V and 5 bases at J, with 6 bases between. Here the CDR3 reads CASSLAGYGYTF. In DNA, the CDR3 is TGTGCCAGCAGTTTAGCGGGATATGGCTACACCTTC.

The gene calls are TRBV9 and TRBJ2-7; D perhaps matches TRBD1 (5 bases). Germline V gene data show CDR1 as SGDLS and CDR2 as YYNGEE. Trimming left V 0 bases short and J 0 bases short, with 10 bases between. The CDR3 is made up of 15 amino acids. The CDR3 DNA is TGTGCCAGCAGCGTAGCTCCAGGGCCCTCCTACGAGCAGTACTTC. Protein: CASSVAPGPSYEQYF.

The V gene is TRBV7-9, the J gene TRBJ2-2; 10 nucleotides line up with TRBD1. In germline, CDR1 is SEHNR, CDR2 FQNEAQ (reference sequence). The CDR3 is made up of 17 amino acids. The trim removed 1 base at V and 1 base at J, leaving 3 bases unmatched. The CDR3 reads CASSLGQGAQNTGELFF. The DNA for the CDR3 is TGTGCCAGCAGCTTAGGACAGGGGGCTCAGAACACCGGGGAGCTGTTTTTT.

V gene TRBV5-4 combines with J gene TRBJ1-3, with D possibly being TRBD1 (6 bases). Germline loops: CDR1 SGHNT, CDR2 YYREEE (reference sequence). V gave up 1 base and J gave up 11 bases, with 19 bases separating them. This CDR3 region has 15 residues. This chain's CDR3 is CASSLRDSRGGPIYF. CDR3 nucleotide sequence: TGTGCCAGCAGCTTGCGGGACTCAAGGGGGGGACCCATATATTTT.

The chain couples TRBV2 to TRBJ2-6, with TRBD1 matching 7 bases. V shed 6 bases, J shed 2 bases, and the junction held 4 bases outside the gene matches. Germline lookup yields CDR1 SNHLY and CDR2 FYNNEI. The CDR3 loop spans 15 amino acids. The CDR3 region is CASRTGTAGANVLTF. Here the CDR3 DNA reads TGTGCCAGCAGGACGGGGACAGCTGGGGCCAACGTCCTGACTTTC.

The chain uses TRBV19 and TRBJ1-4; no firm D call. CDR3 length equals 15 residues. Trimming pared 4 bases from V and 4 bases from J, leaving 13 bases between. CDR1 LNHDA and CDR2 SQIVND come from the germline V gene (reference sequence). The CDR3 DNA reads TGTGCCAGTAGTACTTGGACGGGAGATAATGAAAAACTGTTTTTT. Translation gives CASSTWTGDNEKLFF.

As DNA, the CDR3 is TGTGCCATCAGGGGCCTAGCGGGAGACGGGCCCTACGAGCAGTACTTC. Translation: CAIRGLAGDGPYEQYF. The chain is built from TRBV10-3 and TRBJ2-7; 10 nucleotides agree with TRBD2. CDR1 ENHRY and CDR2 SYGVKD come from the germline V gene. Germline trimming cut 6 bases from V and 2 bases from J; bases unmatched to any gene: 10. CDR3 length equals 16 residues.

The chain joins TRBV5-4 to TRBJ1-3, with 7 nucleotides matching TRBD1. V lost 2 bases to trimming and J lost 4 bases; unmatched junction nucleotides: 6. Germline V gene lookup returns CDR1 SGHNT and CDR2 YYREEE (reference sequence). CDR3 length: 15 amino acids. CDR3 protein: CASSFEGAGGNTIYF. The CDR3 bases are TGTGCCAGCAGCTTCGAGGGGGCTGGAGGAAACACCATATATTTT.

The chain is built from TRBV15 and TRBJ2-1, with D tentatively TRBD1 (6 bases). Trimming shortened V by 8 bases and J by 1 base, and 15 bases separated the two germline ends. Germline assignment: CDR1 LNHNV and CDR2 YYDKDF (reference sequence). The CDR3 runs 15 residues. The CDR3: CATVPGDRSYNEQFF. The CDR3 nucleotides are TGTGCCACCGTCCCAGGTGACAGGTCCTACAATGAGCAGTTCTTC.

The CDR3 DNA follows: TGTGCCAGCAGCTTAGTGGTGGCGGGAGCTCCCGAGCAGTACTTC. As protein: CASSLVVAGAPEQYF. The chain recombines TRBV11-2 with TRBJ2-5; 7 bases map to TRBD2. The J call may be incorrect, as the DNA end agrees better with TRBJ2-7. The length of the CDR3 is 15 residues. Germline values: CDR1 SGHAT, CDR2 FQNNGV.

In this sample, this clone turned up once. The chain recombines TRBV6-1 with TRBJ2-1; 14 bases are a match to TRBD2. Trimming at V came to 3 bases and at J to 9 bases, leaving 4 bases not matched to a gene. In germline, CDR1 is MNHNS, CDR2 SASEGT. The CDR3 is 15 residues long. The CDR3 loop is CASSDPGLAGVEQFF. The CDR3 nucleotides read TGTGCCAGCAGTGACCCGGGACTAGCGGGGGTTGAGCAGTTCTTC.

The V gene is TRBV7-2, the J gene TRBJ2-2; no firm D call. The germline V gene encodes CDR1 SGHTA and CDR2 FQGNSA. Trimming took 6 bases from V and 2 from J, leaving 10 bases between them. The CDR3 length is 14 residues. The CDR3 sequence: CASRQALNTGELFF. As DNA, the CDR3 is TGTGCCAGCAGGCAGGCCCTCAACACCGGGGAGCTGTTTTTT.

The rearrangement joins TRBV19 to TRBJ2-7, with a possible D match to TRBD2 (5 bases). V dropped 1 base and J dropped 0 bases, with 7 bases sitting between them. This CDR3 has 14 amino acids. Germline assignment: CDR1 LNHDA and CDR2 SQIVND (reference sequence). The CDR3 DNA reads as TGTGCCAGTAGTATAGGGAGGAGCTCCTACGAGCAGTACTTC. Translation: CASSIGRSSYEQYF.

The V call is TRBV7-3, the J call TRBJ2-7; 8 nucleotides line up with TRBD2. Germline V CDR1 and CDR2: SGHTA, FQGTGA. The CDR3 extends over 13 amino acids. V lost 8 bases to trimming and J lost 6 bases; unmatched junction nucleotides: 9. Written as DNA, the CDR3 is TGTGCCAGCGCCCAACGGCGGGAGGCCGAGCAGTACTTC. Its translation: CASAQRREAEQYF.

This clone was detected only once. This chain links TRBV6-6 with TRBJ1-2; no clear D gene. The ends were cut back, 2 bases at V and 3 bases at J, with 7 bases in the middle. CDR1 and CDR2 from the germline V gene are MNHNY and SVGAGI (reference sequence). CDR3 length: 13 amino acids. DNA for the CDR3: TGTGCCAGCAGTTACCCCGGGTACTATGGCTACACCTTC. Protein: CASSYPGYYGYTF.

The chain carries TRBV27 and TRBJ2-6; 10 bases fit TRBD1. Germline CDR1 and CDR2: MNHEY and SMNVEV (reference sequence). V dropped 5 bases and J dropped 0; count of bases not matched to a gene: 7. The CDR3 has 18 amino acids. In nucleotides, the CDR3 is TGTGCCAGCAGTCCCCGGACAGGGGGTAACTCTGGGGCCAACGTCCTGACTTTC. It encodes CASSPRTGGNSGANVLTF.

The chain links TRBV18 to TRBJ1-2; 10 nucleotides line up with TRBD1. CDR3 length equals 18 residues. Germline CDR1 and CDR2: KGHSH and LQKENI. Trimming removed 2 bases from V and 7 bases from J; junction bases left unmatched: 16. CDR3 sequence: CASSPMDSRQGAVSGYTF. The CDR3 region has the DNA TGTGCCAGCTCACCAATGGATTCTCGACAGGGGGCCGTGAGTGGCTACACCTTC.

This clone turned up a few times. The chain's CDR3 is CASNTQNLGELFF. The CDR3 DNA reads as TGTGCCAGCAATACCCAGAATCTGGGGGAGCTGTTTTTT. This rearrangement joins TRBV28 to TRBJ2-2; no firm D call. The germline V gene encodes CDR1 MDHEN and CDR2 SYDVKM. The CDR3 covers 13 residues. Trimming cost V 7 bases and J 8 bases, with 14 bases left between them.

The chain combines TRBV5-5 with TRBJ1-1; D gene uncertain. The germline V gene has CDR1 SGHKS and CDR2 YYEKEE (reference sequence). V dropped 2 bases and J dropped 5 bases, with 13 bases sitting between them. CDR3 size: 14 residues. The CDR3 spells CASSLASSGTEAFF. The CDR3, as DNA: TGTGCCAGCAGCTTAGCCTCGAGCGGAACTGAAGCTTTCTTT.

The rearrangement joins TRBV15 to TRBJ2-1, with no clear D. CDR3 size: 16 residues. Germline values: CDR1 LNHNV, CDR2 YYDKDF (reference sequence). Trimming left V 0 bases short and J 2 bases short, with 11 bases between. DNA of the CDR3: TGTGCCACCAGCAGAGAGAAAGTCAGCGCCTACAATGAGCAGTTCTTC. The encoded protein is CATSREKVSAYNEQFF.

The chain combines TRBV6-4 with TRBJ2-7, with D uncertain. The CDR3 runs 11 residues. V was trimmed by 9 bases and J by 3 bases, leaving 9 bases between them. The germline gives CDR1 MRHNA, CDR2 SNTAGT. The CDR3 spells CASPPLYEQYF. In nucleotides, the CDR3 is TGTGCCAGTCCCCCCCTCTACGAGCAGTACTTC.

The rearrangement links TRBV16 to TRBJ2-3; TRBD2 is a possible D gene (5 bases). Germline V gives CDR1 KGHSY, CDR2 FQNENV. The length of the CDR3 is 15 residues. V lost 8 bases and J 4 bases, leaving 19 bases between the germline ends. The CDR3 spells CASAPMSSRADTQYF. Here the CDR3 DNA reads TGTGCCAGCGCTCCAATGAGTTCGCGGGCAGATACGCAGTATTTT.

The genes are TRBV7-3 and TRBJ2-3; no clear D gene. The CDR3 covers 14 residues. V shed 2 bases and J shed 2 bases, with 8 bases lying between them. The germline CDR1 and CDR2 sequences are SGHTA and FQGTGA. The CDR3 loop reads CASSLPGNTDTQYF. DNA for the CDR3: TGTGCCAGCAGCTTACCAGGAAACACAGATACGCAGTATTTT.

The chain recombines TRBV18 with TRBJ1-4, with a weak D call TRBD1 (6 bases). The CDR3 is 13 residues long. Germline V gene lookup returns CDR1 KGHSH and CDR2 LQKENI. V lost 3 bases, J lost 6 bases, and 8 bases lay in between. Written as DNA, the CDR3 is TGTGCCAGCTCACCGAGGACAGATGAAAAACTGTTTTTT. It specifies CASSPRTDEKLFF.

The rearrangement uses TRBV19 and TRBJ2-1; 7 nucleotides align to TRBD1. CDR1 LNHDA and CDR2 SQIVND come from the germline V gene (reference sequence). Trimming at V came to 6 bases and at J to 4 bases, leaving 12 bases not matched to a gene. CDR3 length equals 16 residues. CDR3 nucleotide sequence: TGTGCCAGTAGGACCCGAACAGGGGAAAGGTACAATGAGCAGTTCTTC. This translates into CASRTRTGERYNEQFF.